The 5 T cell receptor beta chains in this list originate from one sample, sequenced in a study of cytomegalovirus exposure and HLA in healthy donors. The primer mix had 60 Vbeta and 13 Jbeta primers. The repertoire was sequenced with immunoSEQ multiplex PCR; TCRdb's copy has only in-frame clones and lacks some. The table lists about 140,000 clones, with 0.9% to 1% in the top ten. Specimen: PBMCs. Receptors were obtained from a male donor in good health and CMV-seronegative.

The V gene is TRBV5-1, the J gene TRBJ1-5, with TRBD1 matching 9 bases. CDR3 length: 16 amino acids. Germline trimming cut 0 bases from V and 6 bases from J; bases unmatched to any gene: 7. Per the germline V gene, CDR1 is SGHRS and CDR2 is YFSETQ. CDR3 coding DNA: TGCGCCAGCAGCTTGGACCCGGGACAGGGAGGTCAGCCCCAGCATTTT. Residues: CASSLDPGQGGQPQHF.

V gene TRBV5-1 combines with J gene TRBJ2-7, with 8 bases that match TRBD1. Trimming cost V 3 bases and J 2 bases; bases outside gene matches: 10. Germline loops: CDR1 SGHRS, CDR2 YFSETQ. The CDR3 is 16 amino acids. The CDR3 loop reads CASSYSRDRSPYEQYF. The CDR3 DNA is TGCGCCAGCAGCTATAGTCGGGACAGGTCCCCCTACGAGCAGTACTTC.

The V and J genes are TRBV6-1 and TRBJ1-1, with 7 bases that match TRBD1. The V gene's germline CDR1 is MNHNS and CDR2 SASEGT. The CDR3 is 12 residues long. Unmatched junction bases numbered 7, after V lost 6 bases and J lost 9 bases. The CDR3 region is CASRSIRGQAFF. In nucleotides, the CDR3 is TGTGCCAGCAGGAGTATAAGGGGGCAAGCTTTCTTT.

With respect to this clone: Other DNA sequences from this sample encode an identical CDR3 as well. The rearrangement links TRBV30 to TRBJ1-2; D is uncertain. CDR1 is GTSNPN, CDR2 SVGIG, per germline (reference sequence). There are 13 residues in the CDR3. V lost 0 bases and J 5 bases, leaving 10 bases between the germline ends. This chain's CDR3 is CAWSVGGAYGYTF. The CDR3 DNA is TGTGCCTGGAGTGTTGGAGGAGCTTATGGCTACACCTTC.

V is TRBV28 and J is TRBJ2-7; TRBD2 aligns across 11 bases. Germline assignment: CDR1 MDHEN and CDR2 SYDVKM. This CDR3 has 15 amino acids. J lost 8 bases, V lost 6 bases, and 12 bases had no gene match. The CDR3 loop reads CASSPLAGGRLKQYF. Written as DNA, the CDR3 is TGTGCCAGCAGCCCGCTAGCGGGGGGCCGACTGAAGCAGTACTTC.